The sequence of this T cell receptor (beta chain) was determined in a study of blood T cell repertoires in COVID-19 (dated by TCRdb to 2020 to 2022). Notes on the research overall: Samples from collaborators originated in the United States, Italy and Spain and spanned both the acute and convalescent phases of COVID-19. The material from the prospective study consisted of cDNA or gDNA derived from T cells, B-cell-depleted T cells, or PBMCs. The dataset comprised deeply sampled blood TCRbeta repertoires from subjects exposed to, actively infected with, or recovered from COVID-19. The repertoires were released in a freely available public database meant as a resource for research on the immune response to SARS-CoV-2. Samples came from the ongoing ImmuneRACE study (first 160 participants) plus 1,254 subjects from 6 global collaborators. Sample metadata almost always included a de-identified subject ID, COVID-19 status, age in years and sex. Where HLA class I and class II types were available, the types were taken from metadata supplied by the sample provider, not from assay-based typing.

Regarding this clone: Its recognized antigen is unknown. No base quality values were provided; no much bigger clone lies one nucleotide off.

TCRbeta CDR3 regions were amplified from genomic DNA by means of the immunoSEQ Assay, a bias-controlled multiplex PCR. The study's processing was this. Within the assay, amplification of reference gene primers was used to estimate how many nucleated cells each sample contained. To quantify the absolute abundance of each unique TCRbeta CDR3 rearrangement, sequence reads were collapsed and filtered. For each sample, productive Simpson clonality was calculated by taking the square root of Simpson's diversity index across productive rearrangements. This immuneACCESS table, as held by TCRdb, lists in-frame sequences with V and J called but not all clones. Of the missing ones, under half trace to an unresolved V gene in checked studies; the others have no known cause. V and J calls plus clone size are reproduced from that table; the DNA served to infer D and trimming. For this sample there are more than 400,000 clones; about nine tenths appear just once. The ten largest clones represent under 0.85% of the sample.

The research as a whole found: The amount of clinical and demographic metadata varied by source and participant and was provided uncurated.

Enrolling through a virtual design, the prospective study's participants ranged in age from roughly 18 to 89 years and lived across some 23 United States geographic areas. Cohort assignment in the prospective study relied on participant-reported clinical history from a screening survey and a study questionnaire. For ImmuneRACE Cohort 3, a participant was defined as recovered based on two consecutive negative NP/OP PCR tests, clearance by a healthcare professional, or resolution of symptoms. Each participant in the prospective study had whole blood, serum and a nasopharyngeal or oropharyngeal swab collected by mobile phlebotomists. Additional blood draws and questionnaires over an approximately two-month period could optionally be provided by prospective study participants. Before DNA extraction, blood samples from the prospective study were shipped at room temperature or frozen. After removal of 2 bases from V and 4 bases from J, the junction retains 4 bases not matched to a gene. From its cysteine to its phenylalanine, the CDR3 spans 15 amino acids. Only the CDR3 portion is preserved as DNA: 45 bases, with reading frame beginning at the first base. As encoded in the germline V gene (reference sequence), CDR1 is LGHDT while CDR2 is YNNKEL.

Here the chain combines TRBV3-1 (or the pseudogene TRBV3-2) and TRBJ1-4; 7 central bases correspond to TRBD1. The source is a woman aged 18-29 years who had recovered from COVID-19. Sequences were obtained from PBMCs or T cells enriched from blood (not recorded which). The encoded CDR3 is CASSQRGPGNEKLFF. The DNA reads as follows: TGTGCCAGCAGCCAAAGGGGGCCGGGTAATGAAAAACTGTTTTTT.